Following are 25 T cell receptor beta chains from one sample sequenced in a study of T-cell reconstitution after alpha-beta-depleted transplantation in children. Construction of the TCRbeta library involved unique molecular identifiers. MiXCR, run by TCRdb on the PCR reads, gives a single entry per CDR3 protein. Of around 420,000 distinct CDR3 sequences in the sample, around 15% are singletons; the top ten hold less than 30%. Sequenced material: PBMCs, mostly from graft donor cells, taken 360 days after TCRalphabeta/CD19-depleted stem cell transplant. The receptors were gathered from a boy in the first two years of life who had a stem cell transplant for Wiskott-Aldrich syndrome, so the T cells may come from the graft donor.

This clonotype was seen repeatedly, ten times or more. V is TRBV11-2 and J is TRBJ2-2; perhaps TRBD2 as D (5 bases). The germline V gene encodes CDR1 SGHAT and CDR2 FQNNGV. Trimming took off 2 bases at V and 3 bases at J, with 19 bases between the two ends. This CDR3 contains 18 residues. In nucleotides, the CDR3 is TGTGCCAGCAGCTTAATAGGACCCTCGGGGATCCACACCGGGGAGCTGTTTTTT. Protein product: CASSLIGPSGIHTGELFF.

The table lists this clonotype with a count of one. The rearrangement uses TRBV3-1 and TRBJ2-7, with TRBD2 identical over 14 bases. J gave up 6 bases and V 4 bases, and 8 bases lay outside the gene matches. Germline assignment: CDR1 LGHDT and CDR2 YNNKEL (reference sequence). The CDR3 extends over 16 amino acids. The CDR3 spells CASSRRLAGGLGEQYF. In nucleotides, the CDR3 is TGTGCCAGCAGCCGGAGACTAGCGGGAGGGCTGGGCGAGCAGTACTTC.

This clonotype was observed a few times. The chain joins TRBV29-1 to TRBJ2-5; weak D call: TRBD1 (5 bases). The CDR3 is 14 amino acids. Germline V CDR1 and CDR2: SQVTM, ANQGSEA. The V end was cut by 4 bases, the J end by 9 bases, with 21 bases between. In DNA form, the CDR3 reads TGCAGCGTTGTGAATAGCCCGGCGGTAGGGGCCCAGTACTTC. Its translation: CSVVNSPAVGAQYF.

This chain links TRBV24-1 with TRBJ2-1, with 7 bases that match TRBD1. CDR1 and CDR2 (germline): KGHDR, SFDVKD. Unmatched junction bases numbered 5, after V lost 4 bases and J lost 6 bases. The CDR3 runs to 14 residues. The CDR3 region is CATSETTGINEQFF. In DNA, the CDR3 is TGTGCCACCAGTGAAACGACAGGGATCAATGAGCAGTTCTTC.

This CDR3 is CSVEDPLGGGYNEQFF. The DNA of the CDR3 is TGCAGCGTTGAAGACCCTCTGGGTGGAGGGTACAATGAGCAGTTCTTC. The chain couples TRBV29-1 to TRBJ2-1; weak D call: TRBD2 (6 bases). This CDR3 comprises 16 residues. Trimming took off 0 bases at V and 4 bases at J, with 16 bases between the two ends. Germline V gene sequence: CDR1 SQVTM, CDR2 ANQGSEA.

The V call is TRBV13, the J call TRBJ2-4, with a tentative D call TRBD2 (6 bases). This CDR3 has 14 residues. V was pared by 7 bases and J by 3 bases, with 13 bases between. Germline CDR1 and CDR2: PRHDT and FYEKMQ (reference sequence). The CDR3 loop reads CASKAGTSKNIQYF. DNA of the CDR3: TGTGCCAGCAAGGCGGGGACCAGCAAAAACATTCAGTACTTC. Using reference TRBV13 and TRBJ2-4 for the parts outside the CDR3, the full variable domain is AAGVIQSPRHLIKEKRETATLKCYPIPRHDTVYWYQQGPGQDPQFLISFYEKMQSDKGSIPDRFSAQQFSDYHSELNMSSLELGDSALYFCASKAGTSKNIQYFGAGTRLSVL.

This clonotype was counted a few times. The rearrangement joins TRBV7-6 to TRBJ2-7; tentative D call: TRBD1 (5 bases). Trimming cost V 4 bases and J 2 bases, with 9 bases left between them. This CDR3 comprises 13 residues. The germline gives CDR1 SGHVS, CDR2 FNYEAQ. This CDR3 reads CASSWGRTYEQYF. The DNA for the CDR3 is TGTGCCAGCAGCTGGGGCAGGACCTACGAGCAGTACTTC. Complete variable domain (other parts from reference TRBV7-6 and TRBJ2-7): GAGVSQSPRYKVTKRGQDVALRCDPISGHVSLYWYRQALGQGPEFLTYFNYEAQQDKSGLPNDRFSAERPEGSISTLTIQRTEQRDSAMYRCASSWGRTYEQYFGPGTRLTVT.

This chain links TRBV5-1 with TRBJ2-4, with 8 bases that match TRBD1. CDR3 length equals 14 residues. V lost 4 bases and J lost 6; bases outside the gene matches: 6. Germline-derived CDR1 and CDR2 are SGHRS and YFSETQ. CDR3 sequence: CASSGTGSGNIQYF. CDR3 DNA sequence: TGCGCCAGCAGCGGGACAGGTTCTGGAAACATTCAGTACTTC.

This clonotype showed up just a few times. The gene calls are TRBV7-9 and TRBJ2-5; the D gene is possibly TRBD2 (7 bases). The CDR3 totals 13 residues. Deletions cut 7 bases from V and 5 bases from J, with 14 bases between. Germline V lookup: CDR1 SEHNR, CDR2 FQNEAQ (reference sequence). Written as DNA, the CDR3 is TGTGCCAGCATCGGGGGGCGGGAGGAGACCCAGTACTTC. Translated, it gives CASIGGREETQYF.

J is TRBJ2-7 and V is TRBV27; D remains unclear. Trimming removed 7 bases at V and 0 bases at J, with 10 bases between. This CDR3 has 13 amino acids. Germline loops: CDR1 MNHEY, CDR2 SMNVEV (reference sequence). CDR3 sequence reads: CASTGHSSYEQYF. The CDR3 coding sequence is TGTGCCAGCACGGGCCACAGCTCCTACGAGCAGTACTTC.

The rearrangement joins TRBV5-4 to TRBJ2-5; possibly TRBD1 or TRBD2 for D (6 bases each). The CDR3 has 14 residues. Trimming shortened V by 1 base and J by 5 bases, and 12 bases separated the two germline ends. Germline CDR1 is SGHNT and CDR2 is YYREEE (reference sequence). CDR3 residues: CASSLLGGPETQYF. Here the CDR3 DNA reads TGTGCCAGCAGCTTGCTAGGGGGGCCGGAGACCCAGTACTTC.

This clonotype was observed a few times. The chain employs TRBV29-1 and TRBJ2-5; D is undetermined. Trimming took off 6 bases at V and 5 bases at J, with 13 bases between the two ends. The CDR3 contains 12 residues. Germline CDR1 and CDR2: SQVTM and ANQGSEA. The CDR3 bases are TGCAGCGTATTTGGACGGGCGGAGACCCAGTACTTC. Its protein is CSVFGRAETQYF.

This clonotype was recorded many times. V gene TRBV12-3 or TRBV12-4 combines with J gene TRBJ2-7; 9 nucleotides align to TRBD1. The CDR3 is 15 residues long. V dropped 5 bases and J dropped 2; count of bases not matched to a gene: 7. The CDR3 sequence: CASSPPYRGPYEQYF. The CDR3 region has the DNA TGTGCCAGCAGTCCACCGTACAGGGGGCCCTACGAGCAGTACTTC.

The chain couples TRBV29-1 to TRBJ2-5; 8 bases match TRBD2. From germline, CDR1 is SQVTM and CDR2 ANQGSEA. The CDR3 loop spans 14 amino acids. Germline trimming cut 8 bases from V and 2 bases from J; bases unmatched to any gene: 10. CDR3 DNA: TGCAGCATGGCAACTAGCGGCGTACAAGAGACCCAGTACTTC. This sequence encodes CSMATSGVQETQYF.

The chain carries TRBV6-5 and TRBJ1-2, with D unclear. The CDR3 extends over 12 amino acids. Germline V gives CDR1 MNHEY, CDR2 SVGAGI. V dropped 4 bases and J dropped 8 bases, with 11 bases sitting between them. The CDR3 coding sequence is TGTGCCAGCAGTTTCGGTTACGGCGGCTACACCTTC. Its protein product is CASSFGYGGYTF.

The V and J genes are TRBV7-9 and TRBJ2-5; D gene ambiguous. The CDR3 contains 14 residues. The V end lost 5 bases, the J end lost 4 bases, and 14 bases lay between the germline ends. Germline V CDR1 and CDR2: SEHNR, FQNEAQ (reference sequence). CDR3 coding DNA: TGTGCCAGCAGCCCCGAGTGGTGGCCAGAGACCCAGTACTTC. It is translated as CASSPEWWPETQYF.

The chain has TRBV18 and TRBJ2-3; D assignment may be TRBD1 or TRBD2 (6 bases each). CDR1 is KGHSH and CDR2 is LQKENI in the germline V gene. The CDR3 totals 14 residues. V was pared by 0 bases and J by 7 bases, with 11 bases between. DNA of the CDR3: TGTGCCAGCTCACCACCGACGGGGGCGCATACGCAGTATTTT. Its protein is CASSPPTGAHTQYF.

This clonotype was found a few times. The chain has TRBV2 and TRBJ2-2; a weak D match, TRBD1 (6 bases). This CDR3 is 14 amino acids long. V gave up 8 bases and J gave up 3 bases, with 13 bases separating them. Germline loops: CDR1 SNHLY, CDR2 FYNNEI. The CDR3 DNA is TGTGCCAGCCCTCCTGAGGGGGACACCGGGGAGCTGTTTTTT. Protein: CASPPEGDTGELFF. Variable domain in full (rest from reference TRBV2 and TRBJ2-2): EPEVTQTPSHQVTQMGQEVILRCVPISNHLYFYWYRQILGQKVEFLVSFYNNEISEKSEIFDDQFSVERPDGSNFTLKIRSTKLEDSAMYFCASPPEGDTGELFFGEGSRLTVL.

This clonotype was detected only a few times. The J gene is TRBJ2-2, the V gene TRBV7-2, with D unresolved. This CDR3 spans 17 amino acids. Deletions cut 1 base from V and 1 base from J, with 13 bases between. Germline values: CDR1 SGHTA, CDR2 FQGNSA. CDR3 residues: CASSLVPQTMNTGELFF. CDR3 sequence (DNA): TGTGCCAGCAGCTTAGTGCCACAAACAATGAACACCGGGGAGCTGTTTTTT.

This clonotype was counted a few times. The chain uses TRBV12-3 or TRBV12-4 and TRBJ2-5; TRBD1 matches 9 bases. The CDR3 length is 15 residues. V lost 6 bases, J lost 4 bases, and 9 bases stayed unmatched. The CDR3: CASSIGTGQGETQYF. The CDR3 bases are TGTGCCAGCAGCATCGGGACAGGGCAAGGAGAGACCCAGTACTTC.

This clonotype has a count of ten or more. The chain employs TRBV12-3 or TRBV12-4 and TRBJ2-5; D remains unclear. CDR3 length equals 12 residues. V gave up 5 bases and J gave up 4 bases, with 8 bases separating them. The DNA of the CDR3 is TGTGCCAGCAGTATGACTGCAGAGACCCAGTACTTC. This encodes CASSMTAETQYF.

The V and J genes are TRBV11-2 and TRBJ2-5; the match to TRBD2 covers 8 bases. The CDR3 totals 17 residues. Germline CDR1 is SGHAT and CDR2 is FQNNGV. V trimming: 0 bases; J trimming: 2 bases; junction bases outside the gene matches: 8. CDR3 amino acids: CASSLDPGLGTQETQYF. DNA of the CDR3: TGTGCCAGCAGCTTAGATCCGGGACTAGGTACACAAGAGACCCAGTACTTC. Supplemented by reference TRBV11-2 and TRBJ2-5, the full variable domain reads EAGVAQSPRYKIIEKRQSVAFWCNPISGHATLYWYQQILGQGPKLLIQFQNNGVVDDSQLPKDRFSAERLKGVDSTLKIQPAKLEDSAVYLCASSLDPGLGTQETQYFGPGTRLLVL.

This chain joins TRBV27 and TRBJ1-2; D is unresolved. V lost 3 bases and J lost 0, with 8 bases in between. Germline CDR1 reads MNHEY; CDR2 reads SMNVEV (reference sequence). The CDR3 spans 14 residues. The CDR3 reads CASSFLGTNYGYTF. The CDR3 DNA sequence: TGTGCCAGCAGTTTTCTTGGGACTAACTATGGCTACACCTTC.

This clonotype was counted between two and nine times. The J gene is TRBJ2-3, the V gene TRBV6-1, with 12 bases that match TRBD2. The germline V gene encodes CDR1 MNHNS and CDR2 SASEGT. The length of the CDR3 is 16 residues. Trimming took 2 bases from V and 4 from J; bases not matched to a gene: 4. CDR3 residues: CASSEPSGGAADTQYF. The CDR3 bases are TGTGCCAGCAGTGAACCTAGCGGGGGGGCTGCAGATACGCAGTATTTT.

V is TRBV6-2 or TRBV6-3 and J is TRBJ2-5; 8 bases are shared with TRBD1. Trimming took 10 bases from V and 4 from J; bases not matched to a gene: 11. Germline V gene sequence: CDR1 MNHEY, CDR2 SVGEGT. The CDR3 length is 14 residues. This CDR3 is CAISLRTGRETQYF. The CDR3 DNA reads TGTGCCATTTCGCTCCGGACAGGGAGAGAGACCCAGTACTTC.